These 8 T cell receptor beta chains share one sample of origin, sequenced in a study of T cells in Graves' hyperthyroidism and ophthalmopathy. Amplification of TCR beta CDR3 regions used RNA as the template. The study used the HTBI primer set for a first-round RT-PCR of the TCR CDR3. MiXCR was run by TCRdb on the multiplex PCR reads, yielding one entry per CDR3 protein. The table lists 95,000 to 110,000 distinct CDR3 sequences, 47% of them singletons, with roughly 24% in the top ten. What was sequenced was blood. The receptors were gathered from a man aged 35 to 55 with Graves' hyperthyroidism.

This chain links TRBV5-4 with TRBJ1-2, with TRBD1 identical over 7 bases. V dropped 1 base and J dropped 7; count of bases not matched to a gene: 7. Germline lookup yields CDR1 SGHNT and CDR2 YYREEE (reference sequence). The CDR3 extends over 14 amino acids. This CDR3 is CASSLSKGAGGYTF. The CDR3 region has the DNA TGTGCCAGCAGCTTGTCTAAGGGGGCTGGTGGCTACACCTTC.

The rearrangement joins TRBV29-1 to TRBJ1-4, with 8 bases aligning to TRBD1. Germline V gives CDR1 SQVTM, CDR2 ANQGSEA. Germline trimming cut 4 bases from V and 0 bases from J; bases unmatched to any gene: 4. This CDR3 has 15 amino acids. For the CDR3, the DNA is TGCAGCGTTGGTTACAGGGGGGCAACTAATGAAAAACTGTTTTTT. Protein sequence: CSVGYRGATNEKLFF.

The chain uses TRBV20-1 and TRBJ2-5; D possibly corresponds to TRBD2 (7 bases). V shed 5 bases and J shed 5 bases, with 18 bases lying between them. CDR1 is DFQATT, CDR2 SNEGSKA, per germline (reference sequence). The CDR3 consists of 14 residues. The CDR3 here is CSASHGGGRETQYF. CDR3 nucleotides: TGCAGTGCTTCCCATGGGGGGGGCCGGGAGACCCAGTACTTC.

In DNA form, the CDR3 reads TGTGCCAGCAGCGTCCTAGTGACTGGGGTGGACACTGAAGCTTTCTTT. It encodes CASSVLVTGVDTEAFF. V gene TRBV9 combines with J gene TRBJ1-1, with D hard to call. V lost 2 bases, J lost 3 bases, and 17 bases lay in between. The CDR3 covers 16 residues. Germline-derived CDR1 and CDR2 are SGDLS and YYNGEE.

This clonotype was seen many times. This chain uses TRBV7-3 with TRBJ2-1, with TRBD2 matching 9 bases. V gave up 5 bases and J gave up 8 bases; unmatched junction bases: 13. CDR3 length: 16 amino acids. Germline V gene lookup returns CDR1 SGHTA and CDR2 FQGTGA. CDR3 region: CASSLLGGGGVDEQFF. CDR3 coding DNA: TGTGCCAGCAGCCTGTTAGGCGGCGGGGGGGTCGATGAGCAGTTCTTC.

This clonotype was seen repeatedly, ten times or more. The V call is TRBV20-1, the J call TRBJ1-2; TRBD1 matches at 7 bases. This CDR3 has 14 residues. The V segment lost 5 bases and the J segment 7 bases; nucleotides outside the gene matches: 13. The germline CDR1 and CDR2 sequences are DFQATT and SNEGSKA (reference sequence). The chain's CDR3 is CSALPGQAGGGYTF. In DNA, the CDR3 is TGCAGTGCTCTGCCCGGACAGGCAGGAGGTGGCTACACCTTC.

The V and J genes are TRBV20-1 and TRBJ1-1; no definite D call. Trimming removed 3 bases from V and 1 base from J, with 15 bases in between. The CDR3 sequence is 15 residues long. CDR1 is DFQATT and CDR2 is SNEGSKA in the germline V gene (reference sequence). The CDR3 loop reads CSARVSGNGNTEAFF. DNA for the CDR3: TGCAGTGCTAGGGTGTCCGGGAACGGGAACACTGAAGCTTTCTTT.

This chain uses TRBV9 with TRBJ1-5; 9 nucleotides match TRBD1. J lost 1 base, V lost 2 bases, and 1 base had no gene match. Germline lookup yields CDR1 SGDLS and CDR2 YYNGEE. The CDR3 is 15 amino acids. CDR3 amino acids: CASSVGTGSNQPQHF. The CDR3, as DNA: TGTGCCAGCAGCGTCGGGACAGGGAGCAATCAGCCCCAGCATTTT. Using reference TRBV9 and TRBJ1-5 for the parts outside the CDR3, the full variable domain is DSGVTQTPKHLITATGQRVTLRCSPRSGDLSVYWYQQSLDQGLQFLIQYYNGEERAKGNILERFSAQQFPDLHSELNLSSLELGDSALYFCASSVGTGSNQPQHFGDGTRLSIL.